The 7 T cell receptor beta chains presented below share a single source sample, sequenced in a study of cytomegalovirus exposure and HLA in healthy donors. Sequencing used immunoSEQ multiplex PCR; TCRdb keeps in-frame clones, though not all of them. Among more than 95,000 clones listed, approximately 95% were seen once. The source material was PBMCs. These receptors were taken from a man aged 18 to 30 in good health and CMV-seronegative.

The V gene is TRBV21-1, the J gene TRBJ1-1. TRBV21-1 is annotated as a pseudogene. This CDR3 has 15 amino acids. Here the CDR3 reads CASSKATWRNTEAFF. CDR3 in DNA: TGTGCCAGCAGCAAAGCAACCTGGAGGAACACTGAAGCTTTCTTT.

The chain is built from TRBV27 and TRBJ2-1; TRBD2 is a possible D gene (6 bases). Germline V gene data show CDR1 as MNHEY and CDR2 as SMNVEV (reference sequence). The CDR3 covers 15 residues. Trimming removed 3 bases at V and 7 bases at J, with 16 bases between. In nucleotides, the CDR3 is TGTGCCAGCAGTTTCCTAGGCGGGATAGGGAATGAGCAGTTCTTC. Its protein is CASSFLGGIGNEQFF.

The rearrangement uses TRBV5-4 and TRBJ1-2; 7 bases fit TRBD1. CDR3 length: 14 residues. Trimming cost V 7 bases and J 0 bases; bases outside gene matches: 6. Per the germline V gene, CDR1 is SGHNT and CDR2 is YYREEE (reference sequence). As DNA, the CDR3 is TGTGCCAGCGCCACAGGGGACACTAACTATGGCTACACCTTC. Its protein is CASATGDTNYGYTF.

The rearrangement uses TRBV5-6 and TRBJ1-2; 9 positions match TRBD1. J was trimmed by 6 bases and V by 2 bases; bases with no gene match: 5. This CDR3 has 14 amino acids. The germline V gene encodes CDR1 SGHDT and CDR2 YYEEEE. The CDR3 DNA sequence: TGTGCCAGCAGCTTCGGGACAGGGCTCGATGGCTACACCTTC. Translating it yields CASSFGTGLDGYTF.

V gene TRBV5-1 combines with J gene TRBJ2-1, with TRBD2 as a possible D gene (5 bases). This CDR3 region has 14 residues. Per germline, CDR1 SGHRS and CDR2 YFSETQ. Between the trimmed V and J ends, which lost 7 bases and 6 bases, there was a span of 17 bases. The CDR3 DNA sequence: TGCGCCAGCGCACTAGAAATTACATCCAATGAGCAGTTCTTC. This translates into CASALEITSNEQFF.

The genes are TRBV30 and TRBJ2-1; D not certain. The CDR3 extends over 11 amino acids. V lost 5 bases, J lost 1 base, and 3 bases lay in between. Germline CDR1 is GTSNPN and CDR2 is SVGIG (reference sequence). The CDR3 sequence: CAWESYNEQFF. The CDR3 nucleotides read TGTGCCTGGGAGTCCTACAATGAGCAGTTCTTC.

The V gene is TRBV30, the J gene TRBJ2-7, with 11 bases fitting TRBD2. The CDR3 is 16 residues long. Germline V gene lookup returns CDR1 GTSNPN and CDR2 SVGIG (reference sequence). Trimming took 0 bases from V and 2 from J; bases not matched to a gene: 6. In DNA, the CDR3 is TGTGCCTGGAGTGTACTAGCGGGAGTAGGGGCCTACGAGCAGTACTTC. Protein: CAWSVLAGVGAYEQYF.